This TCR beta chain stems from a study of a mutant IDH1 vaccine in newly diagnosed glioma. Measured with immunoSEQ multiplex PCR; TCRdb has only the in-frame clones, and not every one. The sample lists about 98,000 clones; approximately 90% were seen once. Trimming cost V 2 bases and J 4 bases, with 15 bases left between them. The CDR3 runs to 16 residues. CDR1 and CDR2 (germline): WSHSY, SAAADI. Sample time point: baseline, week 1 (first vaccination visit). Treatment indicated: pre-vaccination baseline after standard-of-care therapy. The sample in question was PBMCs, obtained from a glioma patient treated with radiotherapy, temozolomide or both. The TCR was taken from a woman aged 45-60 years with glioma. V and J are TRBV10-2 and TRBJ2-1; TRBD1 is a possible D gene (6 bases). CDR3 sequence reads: CASSERQGILYNEQFF. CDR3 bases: TGCGCCAGCAGTGAGCGGCAGGGGATACTTTACAATGAGCAGTTCTTC.